This TCR beta chain came from a study of T cell repertoires in cytomegalovirus infection (dated by TCRdb to 2018 to 2020). For the study in its entirety: Donor HLA type was relevant to the analysis, because carriage of CMV infection together with the matching HLA type was indicated by public TCR beta signatures.

Sequenced using an Illumina HiSeq 1500. TCRdb took the public reads, trimmed them with fastp at Q25, ran MiXCR for clone calling and kept in-frame beta chains. Each entry merges the rows of one CDR3 protein and shows their most common DNA and genes. The sample data list more than 150,000 distinct CDR3 sequences, and about 20% of these were observed just once. The top ten constitute around 3.1% of the sample. This clonotype was seen a few times. Its antigen is currently not known. No base-level quality is on record; no much larger clone is a single base apart. What the research found in general, with its limitations: The ex vivo response was dominated by HLA-C-restricted CMV-specific TCR beta clonotypes, which also provided the single most frequent clonotype in two of eight donors. Cumulative frequency of public TCR beta family members discriminated carriers of CMV infection plus the relevant HLA type in this cohort and an independent approximately 350-donor cohort.

Ends trimmed: V by 6 bases, J by 8 bases; bases unmatched to a gene: 14. Including the terminal cysteine and phenylalanine, the CDR3 comprises 15 residues. Left in the record is the CDR3 DNA by itself, 45 bases read in frame from the first base. The germline V gene provides CDR1 SGHRS and CDR2 YFSETQ. The TCR was taken from a human donor in good health (CMV status not recorded). Some clones in this sample may be carry-over from other donors' samples. The sequencing input was PBMCs. The chain links TRBV5-1 with TRBJ2-1, and 7 bases in between align with TRBD2. The DNA reads as follows: TGCGCCAGCACACCTCTCCCGGGGAGGGTGGATGAGCAGTTCTTC. This gives the protein CASTPLPGRVDEQFF. With the rest looked up from the reference TRBV5-1 and TRBJ2-1 genes rather than sequenced, the full variable domain is KAGVTQTPRYLIKTRGQQVTLSCSPISGHRSVSWYQQTPGQGLQFLFEYFSETQRNKGNFPGRFSGRQFSNSRSEMNVSTLELGDSALYLCASTPLPGRVDEQFFGPGTRLTVL.